This T cell receptor beta chain was recorded in a study of shared clonotypes between healthy human individuals. The wider study: Per donor, three plates held CD4 naive cells, three held CD4 memory, two held CD8 naive and one held CD8 memory.

This CDR3 has 13 residues. V was shortened by 6 bases and J by 1 base, with 12 bases between the two germline ends. Germline-derived CDR1 and CDR2 are SQVTM and ANQGSEA. Regarding the study as a whole: Compared with clonotypes that all four donors shared, non-shared clonotypes had lower generation probabilities.

For this clone: Its target is not known.

Across several immunoSEQ plates, the genomic DNA of each subset was split evenly. In the authors' workflow: Junction-only sequences produced by ImmunoSEQ had no quality scores, so filtering differed. Produced via immunoSEQ multiplex PCR; TCRdb's table is partial and in-frame only. V and J calls and clone size are copied from that table; D and trimming were computed from the DNA. The table has around 700,000 clones, about 80% seen once. The source material was memory CD4+ T cells sorted from blood. Documented subset: CD45RA-negative fraction. The V and J genes are TRBV29-1 and TRBJ1-1; the D gene is possibly TRBD1 (5 bases). The sequence was collected from a woman in her 30s in good health. The CDR3 DNA reads as TGCAGCGTCTCTTTAACAGGGAACACTGAAGCTTTCTTT. This translates into CSVSLTGNTEAFF.